This paragraph covers one T cell receptor beta chain sequence. The antigen is unknown. V was clipped by 5 bases and J by 5 bases; unmatched bases: 18. The germline gives CDR1 MNHNS, CDR2 SASEGT. CDR3 size: 17 residues. TCRdb reprocessed the reads with MiXCR, giving one entry per CDR3 protein. The sample has some 800,000 distinct CDR3 sequences, 25% to 35% seen once. The data derive from a study of T cell repertoires in cytomegalovirus infection. Study background: CMV epitopes in the study were HLA-C-restricted (recently identified) and HLA-B-restricted (well studied). Matching HLA type and CMV infection were both indicated by public TCR beta signatures.

General study points: Ex vivo, HLA-C-restricted CMV-specific TCR beta clonotypes prevailed over the rest of the response. People with CMV and the relevant HLA were identified by cumulative public TCR beta family frequency.

This chain joins TRBV6-1 and TRBJ2-7; 7 bases map to TRBD1. The specimen comprised cultured CD8+ T cells from PBMCs, sampled from culture after CMV antigen stimulation. The TCR sequence derives from a human donor in good health (CMV status not recorded). Some clones in this sample may be carry-over from other donors' samples. The CDR3 DNA is TGTGCCAGCAGTCCACAGGGGACAGCCCCCTCAGGGGACGAGCAGTACTTC. Translated, it gives CASSPQGTAPSGDEQYF.